These T cell receptor beta chains were read from a single sample in a study of blood T cell repertoires in COVID-19. Produced via immunoSEQ multiplex PCR; TCRdb's table is partial and in-frame only. The sample gives a few hundred thousand clones, 85% to 90% of which show up once; roughly 3.9% is in the top ten. The sequencing sample was made of peripheral blood. These receptors all come from a woman aged 40-49 years with acute or convalescent COVID-19. Each CDR3 is given without its conserved first and last residue. D genes are given only for firm matches. The size of a clone is reported for some rows only, either as once, few or many, or as a class for expanded clones.

TRBD1	TRBV29-1	once	TRBJ1-1	SVYGTGTEAF
.	TRBV6-1	.	TRBJ2-2	AILGQGGTGELF
.	TRBV7-2	.	TRBJ1-1	ASSSPIRGLNTEAF
TRBD1	TRBV5-1	once	TRBJ2-5	ASSPGTGPQETQY
.	TRBV5-6	.	TRBJ1-5	ASSLDSGPQH
.	TRBV5-1	.	TRBJ2-1	ASSFPDDPPRGTNPFYNEQF
TRBD2	TRBV5-6	.	TRBJ2-4	ASSLFASGGVMDIQY
TRBD1	TRBV12-5	.	TRBJ1-3	ASGLSGTGSSGNTIY
TRBD1	TRBV5-1	.	TRBJ1-2	ASSPYLQGANYGYT
TRBD1	TRBV29-1	.	TRBJ2-3	SARRDRGRGDTQY
TRBD1	TRBV6-6	.	TRBJ1-2	ASSYSGTANYGYT
TRBD1	TRBV5-1	.	TRBJ1-6	ASSLGRQGGGSPLH
TRBD1	TRBV5-1	.	TRBJ1-3	ASSPPRSGTGDLSGNTIY
.	TRBV27	.	TRBJ2-5	ASSFLGARETQY
.	TRBV30	.	TRBJ1-2	AWSGSGYGYT
.	TRBV4-1	many	TRBJ1-2	ASSSRTAYYGYT
.	TRBV6-5	.	TRBJ1-5	ASRQQGTNQPQH
.	TRBV2	few	TRBJ1-4	ASTASGPGGKLF
.	TRBV3-1/TRBV3-2	.	TRBJ2-5	ASSQELGTQY
.	TRBV11-2	.	TRBJ2-5	ASSFAGAETQY
.	TRBV10-3	.	TRBJ1-5	ATASGGNQPQH
.	TRBV7-9	.	TRBJ1-3	ASSSMDISGNTIY
.	TRBV12-3/TRBV12-4	.	TRBJ2-2	ASSLSGLEELF
TRBD2	TRBV2	few	TRBJ2-3	ASKGLAPDTQY
.	TRBV11-2	.	TRBJ1-1	ASSLGGRVNTEAF
TRBD1	TRBV12-3/TRBV12-4	few	TRBJ1-4	ASSSGQVGKLF
TRBD2	TRBV10-2	.	TRBJ2-3	ASSELAGGPHTQY
TRBD1	TRBV7-9	.	TRBJ1-6	ASSWYGTGINSPLH
TRBD1	TRBV6-1	.	TRBJ1-4	ASSRTGEEKLF
.	TRBV12-3/TRBV12-4	few	TRBJ1-1	ASSSQGSTEAF
.	TRBV19	.	TRBJ1-5	ASSRTDNQPQH
.	TRBV9	few	TRBJ2-3	ASSAGGTDTQY
TRBD2	TRBV7-8	.	TRBJ2-3	ASSARLAGGEDTQY
.	TRBV7-2	.	TRBJ1-5	ASSLRQPNSNQPQH
.	TRBV6-5	.	TRBJ1-2	ASSLAGWEGYT
.	TRBV2	.	TRBJ2-5	ASSGHNQETQY
TRBD1	TRBV5-1	.	TRBJ1-2	ASQPGTGHGYT
TRBD2	TRBV11-2	.	TRBJ2-1	ASSLVTGGPNEQF
.	TRBV9	once	TRBJ1-3	ASSVGGWAPHSGNTIY
TRBD1	TRBV12-5	.	TRBJ1-2	ASGLEGQGAYGYT
TRBD1	TRBV24-1	.	TRBJ1-4	ATSDPGQVGEKLF
TRBD1	TRBV19	.	TRBJ2-1	ASSSGQGFNEQF
TRBD1	TRBV3-1/TRBV3-2	.	TRBJ1-2	ASSQDPDRVYGYT
TRBD2	TRBV5-1	.	TRBJ2-1	ASRLAGEQF
TRBD1	TRBV2	few	TRBJ1-2	ASSETRQGYYGYT
TRBD1	TRBV5-1	few	TRBJ1-1	ASRRAMDRGVTEAF
TRBD1	TRBV27	.	TRBJ1-1	ASRQGMNTEAF
TRBD1	TRBV7-2	.	TRBJ2-2	ASRRDRVRPGELF
.	TRBV9	.	TRBJ1-2	ASSGRGVGYT
TRBD2	TRBV12-5	.	TRBJ2-5	ASGSTLNSGGERETQY